This TCR beta chain was profiled in a study of T cell responses to AZD1222 COVID-19 vaccine. Study outcomes and limitations: It should be noted that donors were predominantly white British and more often female, and clonal diversity was possibly underestimated. Among spike-specific TCRs, nearly half reportedly target unmutated variant regions. Breadth and depth of Spike-specific TCRs rose after two AZD1222 doses.

Using immunoSEQ multiplex PCR, the repertoire was profiled, and TCRdb retains in-frame clones only, with some absent. Of approximately 130,000 clones in the sample, 89% were seen once. As regards this clone: The antigen is undetermined.

The CDR3 loop spans 17 amino acids. Germline CDR1 SNHLY, CDR2 FYNNEI. The V and J ends lost 2 bases and 6 bases respectively, with 20 bases between them. Pooling of second doses given at about 4 or about 12 weeks was done. The sequencing used peripheral blood, collected 28 days after the second AZD1222 dose. The V and J genes are TRBV2 and TRBJ1-5; TRBD1 might be the D (6 bases). This TCR was recovered from an adult who received the AZD1222 COVID-19 vaccine. The DNA of the CDR3 is TGTGCCAGCAGTGAAAGCGTGGGCTTTAAGGGGGGTCAGCCCCAGCATTTT. The encoded protein is CASSESVGFKGGQPQHF.